The 18 T cell receptor beta chains below were found in one sample sequenced in a study of T cells in Graves' hyperthyroidism and ophthalmopathy. The source material, RNA transcripts, was used to amplify TCR beta CDR3 regions. HTBI primers were the set used in a first-round RT-PCR of the TCR CDR3. TCRdb itself ran the multiplex PCR reads through MiXCR, one entry per CDR3 protein. The sample holds over 250,000 distinct CDR3 sequences, about 25% seen once. Sequenced: blood. The receptor set was obtained from a man in his forties with Graves' hyperthyroidism that later progressed to Graves' ophthalmopathy.

This clonotype was observed at least ten times. The chain couples TRBV10-3 to TRBJ2-5, with D uncertain. The CDR3 runs 12 residues. Germline V gives CDR1 ENHRY, CDR2 SYGVKD. V lost 2 bases, J lost 5 bases, and 6 bases lay in between. The chain's CDR3 is CAISEKLETQYF. The CDR3, as DNA: TGTGCCATCAGTGAGAAATTGGAGACCCAGTACTTC.

V and J are TRBV6-1 and TRBJ2-5; 8 bases align to TRBD1. The junction had 3 bases not matched to a gene; V was cut back by 1 base and J by 2 bases. This CDR3 has 15 amino acids. Germline V gene lookup returns CDR1 MNHNS and CDR2 SASEGT. CDR3 region: CASSEGTGWQETQYF. The CDR3 DNA reads TGTGCCAGCAGTGAAGGGACAGGGTGGCAAGAGACCCAGTACTTC.

The chain has TRBV12-3 or TRBV12-4 and TRBJ1-1, with 7 bases lining up with TRBD1. The CDR3 is 16 amino acids. V was pared by 6 bases and J by 4 bases, with 14 bases of the junction left unmatched. CDR3 sequence reads: CASSTISQGSGTEAFF. In DNA, the CDR3 is TGTGCCAGCAGCACCATTTCACAGGGGTCGGGCACTGAAGCTTTCTTT.

This chain uses TRBV12-3 or TRBV12-4 with TRBJ2-2; D is unresolved. The V and J ends lost 5 bases and 1 base respectively, with 11 bases between them. The CDR3 contains 15 residues. CDR3 bases: TGTGCCAGCAGTACACCGCAGCGGAACACCGGGGAGCTGTTTTTT. This translates into CASSTPQRNTGELFF.

This clonotype was seen many times. This chain uses TRBV9 with TRBJ1-3; D is ambiguous. The ends were cut back, 0 bases at V and 8 bases at J, with 15 bases in the middle. Germline CDR1 is SGDLS and CDR2 is YYNGEE. The CDR3 contains 15 residues. DNA of the CDR3: TGTGCCAGCAGCGTAGAAGGACGGACGTCGGACACCATATATTTT. Encoded protein: CASSVEGRTSDTIYF.

This clonotype showed up just a few times. The J gene is TRBJ1-5, the V gene TRBV6-6; D not certain. CDR1 and CDR2 from the germline V gene are MNHNY and SVGAGI (reference sequence). Trimming took off 7 bases at V and 0 bases at J, with 13 bases between the two ends. The CDR3 consists of 15 residues. In DNA form, the CDR3 reads TGTGCCAGCACTGGGAGGCTTTCTAGCAATCAGCCCCAGCATTTT. The encoded protein is CASTGRLSSNQPQHF.

This clonotype has a count of ten or more. A much larger clone differs by one base, so this may be a read error. The chain is built from TRBV7-2 and TRBJ1-2; D unclear. Germline V gene sequence: CDR1 SGHTA, CDR2 FQGNSA. The CDR3 covers 13 residues. The CDR3 bases are TGTGCCAGCAGCTTGTCGGGGAACTATAGCTACACCTTC. As protein: CASSLSGNYSYTF.

This clonotype was seen repeatedly, ten times or more. The rearrangement links TRBV7-8 to TRBJ1-1, with 8 positions matching TRBD1. CDR1 SGHVS and CDR2 FQNEAQ come from the germline V gene. The CDR3 loop spans 16 amino acids. V shed 5 bases, J shed 3 bases, and the junction held 11 bases outside the gene matches. CDR3 DNA sequence: TGTGCCAGCAGCAAAAGGACAGGGTTCGTGGACACTGAAGCTTTCTTT. It translates to CASSKRTGFVDTEAFF.

CDR3 nucleotides: TGTGCCAGCAGTAGATCCTCGCTGGGGTACAGTCTCAACGAGCAGTACTTC. Its translation: CASSRSSLGYSLNEQYF. This chain joins TRBV28 and TRBJ2-7; D gene ambiguous. CDR3 size: 17 residues. The germline V gene encodes CDR1 MDHEN and CDR2 SYDVKM. V lost 5 bases, J lost 5 bases, and 25 bases lay in between.

In this sample, this clonotype turned up many times. This rearrangement joins TRBV28 to TRBJ1-1; 7 bases match TRBD1. CDR1 is MDHEN, CDR2 SYDVKM, per germline. V was clipped by 10 bases and J by 0 bases; unmatched bases: 8. The CDR3 spans 14 residues. The CDR3 sequence is CAIIPTGLNTEAFF. The CDR3 DNA reads TGTGCCATCATTCCGACAGGGCTGAACACTGAAGCTTTCTTT.

The table lists this clonotype with many counts. The chain couples TRBV10-3 to TRBJ1-1; possible D gene TRBD1, 6 bases. This CDR3 region has 17 residues. CDR1 and CDR2 from the germline V gene are ENHRY and SYGVKD. The germline V and J ends were trimmed by 0 bases and 3 bases, with 17 bases remaining between them. Written as DNA, the CDR3 is TGTGCCATCAGTGAGTCGAAGGGGGGCGGGCAGGACACTGAAGCTTTCTTT. Amino acids: CAISESKGGGQDTEAFF.

This clonotype came up many times. The V call is TRBV28, the J call TRBJ1-6, with 11 nucleotides matching TRBD1. V lost 7 bases and J lost 7; bases outside the gene matches: 3. The CDR3 has 14 residues. Per germline, CDR1 MDHEN and CDR2 SYDVKM. This CDR3 reads CASKGQGVNSPLHF. CDR3 DNA sequence: TGTGCCAGCAAGGGACAGGGGGTCAATTCACCCCTCCACTTT.

The table lists this clonotype with many counts. The V gene is TRBV27, the J gene TRBJ1-3, with a possible D match to TRBD1 (5 bases). V was clipped by 3 bases and J by 2 bases, with 8 bases between them. Germline V gene data show CDR1 as MNHEY and CDR2 as SMNVEV (reference sequence). CDR3 length: 14 residues. Written as DNA, the CDR3 is TGTGCCAGCAGTTTTCGGGGGACTGGAAACACCATATATTTT. Its protein is CASSFRGTGNTIYF.

In this sample, this clonotype turned up many times. V is TRBV19 and J is TRBJ1-2; D is perhaps TRBD1 (6 bases). Germline CDR1 and CDR2: LNHDA and SQIVND (reference sequence). This CDR3 contains 13 residues. Deletions cut 4 bases from V and 4 bases from J, with 10 bases between. The CDR3 coding sequence is TGTGCCAGTAGTACGACAGGACCCTATGGCTACACCTTC. It is translated as CASSTTGPYGYTF.

In this sample, this clonotype turned up many times. CDR3: CASSRSWGNYGYTF. The CDR3 DNA follows: TGTGCCAGCAGTCGATCGTGGGGAAACTATGGCTACACCTTC. The V gene is TRBV11-2, the J gene TRBJ1-2, with D unresolved. The CDR3 has 14 amino acids. In germline, CDR1 is SGHAT, CDR2 FQNNGV. Trimming pared 6 bases from V and 2 bases from J, leaving 13 bases between.

This clonotype was seen at least ten times. The chain employs TRBV29-1 and TRBJ1-1, with TRBD1 identical over 7 bases. V was pared by 7 bases and J by 1 base, with 9 bases of the junction left unmatched. Germline V gene sequence: CDR1 SQVTM, CDR2 ANQGSEA. The CDR3 has 14 residues. The CDR3 loop reads CSAKPPGGNTEAFF. Written as DNA, the CDR3 is TGCAGCGCTAAACCACCAGGGGGGAACACTGAAGCTTTCTTT.

The chain couples TRBV13 to TRBJ2-7; D not resolved. Germline lookup yields CDR1 PRHDT and CDR2 FYEKMQ (reference sequence). The CDR3 length is 14 residues. Trimming took 3 bases from V and 4 from J, leaving 13 bases between them. The CDR3 loop is CASSFSGTEYEQYF. The CDR3 DNA reads as TGTGCCAGCAGCTTCTCGGGTACGGAATACGAGCAGTACTTC.

This clonotype was picked up a small number of times. J is TRBJ2-5 and V is TRBV6-1; D call uncertain. V lost 2 bases, J lost 7 bases, and 11 bases lay in between. There are 13 residues in the CDR3. Germline-derived CDR1 and CDR2 are MNHNS and SASEGT. The CDR3 DNA follows: TGTGCCAGCAGTGAATTAAGTTTCGGGACCCAGTACTTC. Its protein product is CASSELSFGTQYF.